This note documents a single T cell receptor beta chain sequence. Its matching antigen is unknown. CD45RO-negative cells were positively selected for CCR7, leaving out terminally differentiated effector memory CD45RA+ cells. This specimen comes from a study of shared clonotypes between healthy human individuals. The data were produced by immunoSEQ multiplex PCR, yet TCRdb's version contains in-frame clones alone and is incomplete. The table has roughly 2.1 million clones, roughly 91% seen once. J was trimmed by 0 bases and V by 1 base; bases with no gene match: 2. Germline-derived CDR1 and CDR2 are SGHVS and FQNEAQ. This CDR3 comprises 15 residues. Overall study findings and caveats: Non-shared clonotypes displayed generation probabilities falling below those of clonotypes present in all four donors. In a few donors, around 5.5% of naive CD4 clonotypes appeared in common.

Specimen: naive CD8+ T cells from PBMCs. This receptor was obtained from a man between 18 and 35 years old in good health. Some clones in this sample may be carry-over from other donors' samples. V gene TRBV7-8 combines with J gene TRBJ1-1; TRBD1 matches at 7 bases. The CDR3 nucleotides are TGTGCCAGCAGCTTAGTGGACAGGTTGAACACTGAAGCTTTCTTT. It encodes CASSLVDRLNTEAFF.